The 7 T cell receptor beta chains in this list originate from one sample, sequenced in a study of OX40 agonist ivuxolimab in advanced cancers. Some clones are missing from TCRdb's copy, which holds only in-frame ones; the method was immunoSEQ multiplex PCR. The sample shows 50,000 to 65,000 clones, over 90% of them seen only once. This sample comprised CD4+ or CD8+ T cells sorted from blood, obtained in a trial of the OX40 agonist ivuxolimab. The origin of the receptors is an adult with an advanced solid tumor such as melanoma, head and neck, liver or kidney cancer.

The chain has TRBV25-1 and TRBJ2-3; TRBD1 is a possible D gene (5 bases). Germline values: CDR1 MGHDK, CDR2 SYGVNS. This CDR3 has 16 residues. V shed 5 bases and J shed 0 bases, with 15 bases lying between them. Written as DNA, the CDR3 is TGTGCCAGCAGTCCGGTTCTGGGGCCGAGCACAGATACGCAGTATTTT. Translated: CASSPVLGPSTDTQYF.

This clone appeared a single time. V is TRBV10-2 and J is TRBJ2-7; D gene ambiguous. CDR1 WSHSY and CDR2 SAAADI come from the germline V gene. V dropped 6 bases and J dropped 7 bases, with 7 bases sitting between them. CDR3 size: 10 residues. The CDR3 protein is CASSLGEQYF. The CDR3, as DNA: TGCGCCAGCAGCCTAGGGGAGCAGTACTTC.

The chain carries TRBV27 and TRBJ2-3; maybe TRBD2 (6 bases). V was pared by 5 bases and J by 2 bases, with 17 bases between. CDR1 and CDR2 (germline): MNHEY, SMNVEV (reference sequence). The CDR3 extends over 16 amino acids. For the CDR3, the DNA is TGTGCCAGCAGTCAAACGTCCGGGACTCACACAGATACGCAGTATTTT. Residues: CASSQTSGTHTDTQYF.

Within the sample, this clone is medium-sized (0.01 to 0.1%). The rearrangement uses TRBV5-1 and TRBJ2-7; 7 nucleotides agree with TRBD1. The CDR3 spans 15 residues. With V trimmed by 0 bases and J by 3 bases, 6 bases remained unmatched. In germline, CDR1 is SGHRS, CDR2 YFSETQ. Written as DNA, the CDR3 is TGCGCCAGCAGCTTGGGCCAGACAGGGATCTACGAGCAGTACTTC. Translated: CASSLGQTGIYEQYF.

The chain joins TRBV19 to TRBJ2-2, with D perhaps TRBD1 (5 bases). Germline V gene lookup returns CDR1 LNHDA and CDR2 SQIVND (reference sequence). Between the trimmed V and J ends, which lost 6 bases and 3 bases, there was a span of 8 bases. This CDR3 spans 13 amino acids. The CDR3 sequence: CASSLTDTGELFF. CDR3 coding DNA: TGTGCCAGTAGCCTGACAGACACCGGGGAGCTGTTTTTT.

This chain joins TRBV28 and TRBJ2-7, with a tentative D call TRBD2 (5 bases). V lost 3 bases to trimming and J lost 2 bases, with 11 bases between them. The CDR3 loop spans 14 amino acids. CDR1 is MDHEN, CDR2 SYDVKM, per germline. CDR3 protein: CASSFRGPTYEQYF. Here the CDR3 DNA reads TGTGCCAGCAGTTTTCGGGGTCCCACCTACGAGCAGTACTTC.

The chain uses TRBV14 and TRBJ2-2; no reliable D call. Germline V CDR1 and CDR2: SGHDN, FVKESK. The germline V and J ends were trimmed by 0 bases and 6 bases, with 8 bases remaining between them. This CDR3 spans 14 amino acids. CDR3 residues: CASSQDKGPGELFF. The CDR3 DNA is TGTGCCAGCAGCCAAGATAAAGGGCCCGGGGAGCTGTTTTTT.